The 2 T cell receptor beta chains given below trace back to one sample, sequenced in a study of Graves' ophthalmopathy and Graves' hyperthyroidism. RNA transcripts yielded amplified TCR beta CDR3 regions. Following a first-round RT-PCR that used HTBI primers, a second-round multiplex PCR was carried out. TCRdb processed the multiplex PCR reads anew with MiXCR; each CDR3 protein has one entry. This table has hundreds of thousands of distinct CDR3 sequences, approximately 39% appearing once. Sequenced sample: peripheral blood. The receptors were gathered from an adult man with Graves' ophthalmopathy.

J is TRBJ2-5 and V is TRBV4-1, with D perhaps given as TRBD1 or TRBD2 (5 bases each). CDR3 length: 15 residues. V lost 3 bases and J lost 5, with 16 bases in between. CDR1 is MGHRA and CDR2 is YSYEKL in the germline V gene. CDR3 in DNA: TGCGCCAGCAGCCAGGGTCAGGGACCCCCGGAGACCCAGTACTTC. This sequence encodes CASSQGQGPPETQYF.

This clonotype was observed a single time. The junction departs from the called germline gene at one end, perhaps through a read error. The chain uses TRBV5-8 and TRBJ2-7, with TRBD1 matching over 9 bases. The CDR3 sequence is 13 residues long. Germline V gene sequence: CDR1 SGHTS, CDR2 YDEGEE. Written as DNA, the CDR3 is TGCGCCAGCGGCCTGGGACAGGGAGGCGAGCAGTACTTC. This encodes CASGLGQGGEQYF.